This TCR beta chain was retrieved from a study of shared clonotypes between healthy human individuals. V was cut by 3 bases and J by 4 bases, with 12 bases left in between. The CDR3 covers 15 residues. The V gene's germline CDR1 is LNHDA and CDR2 SQIVND (reference sequence). Sequencing used immunoSEQ multiplex PCR; TCRdb keeps in-frame clones, though not all of them. The table has hundreds of thousands of clones, roughly 70% seen once; the top ten hold about 1.7%. This clonotype was sampled from a woman in her 30s in good health. The V gene is TRBV19, the J gene TRBJ2-2, with D unclear. The sample taken for sequencing was memory CD4+ T cells sorted from blood. The subset denotes: CD45RA-negative fraction. The CDR3 loop is CASSMTLTTTGELFF. CDR3 nucleotides: TGTGCCAGTAGTATGACACTCACAACCACCGGGGAGCTGTTTTTT.